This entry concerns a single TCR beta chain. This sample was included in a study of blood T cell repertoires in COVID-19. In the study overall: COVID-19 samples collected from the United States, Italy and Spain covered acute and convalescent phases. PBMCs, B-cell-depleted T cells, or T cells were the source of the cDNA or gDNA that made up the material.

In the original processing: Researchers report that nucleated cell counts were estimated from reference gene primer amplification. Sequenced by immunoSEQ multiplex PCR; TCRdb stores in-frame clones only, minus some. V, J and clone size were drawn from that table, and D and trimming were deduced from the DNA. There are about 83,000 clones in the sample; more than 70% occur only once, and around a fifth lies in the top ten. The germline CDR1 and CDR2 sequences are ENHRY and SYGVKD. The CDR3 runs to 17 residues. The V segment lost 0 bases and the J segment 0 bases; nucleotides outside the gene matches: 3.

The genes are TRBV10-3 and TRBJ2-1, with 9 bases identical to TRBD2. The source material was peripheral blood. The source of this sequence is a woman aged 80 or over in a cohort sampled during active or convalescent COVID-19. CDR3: CAISESGGRASYNEQFF. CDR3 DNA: TGTGCCATCAGTGAGTCGGGCGGGAGGGCCTCCTACAATGAGCAGTTCTTC.